This T cell receptor beta chain was captured in a study of cytomegalovirus exposure and HLA in healthy donors. Whole-study context: About four fifths of around 390 genotyped donors fell in the Caucasian-associated ancestry cluster.

The PCR had 60 Vbeta and 13 Jbeta primers. Only in-frame clones appear in the TCRdb table, and some are missing; sequencing was by immunoSEQ multiplex PCR. The sample shows 90,000 to 120,000 clones, and roughly 0.64% sits with its ten largest clones. Trimming took off 4 bases at V and 2 bases at J, with 11 bases between the two ends. The germline gives CDR1 SNHLY, CDR2 FYNNEI. This CDR3 has 14 amino acids. V and J are TRBV2 and TRBJ1-2; TRBD1 is a possible D gene (5 bases). The sample was PBMCs. The receptor comes from a man aged 45-65 years in good health and CMV-seronegative. The CDR3 DNA sequence: TGTGCCAGCAGTGTTTTGTACAGGAACTATGGCTACACCTTC. It yields the protein CASSVLYRNYGYTF.